This T cell receptor beta chain is drawn from a study of OX40 agonist ivuxolimab in advanced cancers. General study findings and limits: In general, CD8+ T cells held more expanded clones than CD4+ did, on average. Part of the nonresponder group also had normalized T-cell clonal expansion that was low.

Per the germline V gene, CDR1 is LNHDA and CDR2 is SQIVND (reference sequence). This CDR3 has 14 amino acids. J lost 7 bases, V lost 2 bases, and 5 bases had no gene match. Repertoires were generated with immunoSEQ multiplex PCR, while TCRdb's copy carries only in-frame clones and drops some. The data hold about 21,000 clones, with more than 80% observed a single time. To note about this clone: Its antigen is not known.

V gene TRBV19 combines with J gene TRBJ2-1; 7 bases match TRBD2. This TCR was recovered from an adult with an advanced solid tumor such as melanoma, head and neck, liver or kidney cancer. The specimen was CD4+ or CD8+ T cells sorted from blood, collected in a trial of the OX40 agonist ivuxolimab. The CDR3: CASSIMGGVNEQFF. The CDR3 DNA is TGTGCCAGTAGTATAATGGGGGGGGTGAATGAGCAGTTCTTC.